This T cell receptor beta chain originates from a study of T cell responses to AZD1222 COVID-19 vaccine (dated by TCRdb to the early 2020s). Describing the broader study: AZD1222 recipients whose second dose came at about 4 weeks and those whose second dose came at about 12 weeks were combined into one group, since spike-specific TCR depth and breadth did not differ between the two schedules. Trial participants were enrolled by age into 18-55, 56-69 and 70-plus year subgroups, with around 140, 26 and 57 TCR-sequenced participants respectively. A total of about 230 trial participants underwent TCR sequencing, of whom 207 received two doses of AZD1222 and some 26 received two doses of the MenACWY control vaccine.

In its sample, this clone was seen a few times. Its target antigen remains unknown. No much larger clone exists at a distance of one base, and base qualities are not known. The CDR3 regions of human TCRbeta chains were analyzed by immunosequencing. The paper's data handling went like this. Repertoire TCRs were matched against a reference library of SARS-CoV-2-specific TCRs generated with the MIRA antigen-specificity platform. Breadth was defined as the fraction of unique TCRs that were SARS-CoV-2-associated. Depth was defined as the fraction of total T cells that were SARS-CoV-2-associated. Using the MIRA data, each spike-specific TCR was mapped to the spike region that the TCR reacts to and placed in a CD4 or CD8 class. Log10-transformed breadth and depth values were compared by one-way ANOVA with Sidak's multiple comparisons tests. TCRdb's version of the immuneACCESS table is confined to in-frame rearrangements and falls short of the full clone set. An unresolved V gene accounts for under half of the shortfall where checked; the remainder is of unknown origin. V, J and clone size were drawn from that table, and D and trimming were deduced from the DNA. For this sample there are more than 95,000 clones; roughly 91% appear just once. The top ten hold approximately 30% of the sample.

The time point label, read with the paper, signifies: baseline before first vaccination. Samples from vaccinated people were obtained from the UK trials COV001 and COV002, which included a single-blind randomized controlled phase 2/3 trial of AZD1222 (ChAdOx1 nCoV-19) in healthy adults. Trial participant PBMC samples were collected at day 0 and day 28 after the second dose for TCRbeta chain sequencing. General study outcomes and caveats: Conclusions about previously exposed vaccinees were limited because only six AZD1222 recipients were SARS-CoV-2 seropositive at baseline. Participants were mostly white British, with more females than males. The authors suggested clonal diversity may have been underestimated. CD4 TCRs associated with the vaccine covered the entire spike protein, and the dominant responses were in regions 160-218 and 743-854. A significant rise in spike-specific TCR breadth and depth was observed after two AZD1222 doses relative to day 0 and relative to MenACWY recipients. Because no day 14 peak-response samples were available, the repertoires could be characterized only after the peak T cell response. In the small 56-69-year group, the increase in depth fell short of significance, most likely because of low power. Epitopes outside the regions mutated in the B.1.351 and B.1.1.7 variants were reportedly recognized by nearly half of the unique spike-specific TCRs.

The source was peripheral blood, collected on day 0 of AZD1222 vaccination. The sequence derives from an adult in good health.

The sequence in DNA is TGTGCCAGCAGTGCCCTCCTCTCCTACGAGCAGTACTTC. Its amino acids are CASSALLSYEQYF. The chain is made from TRBV28 and TRBJ2-7; the D gene is unclear. At the junction V is shortened by 5 bases and J by 0 bases, with 8 bases in between. Sequences MDHEN (CDR1) and SYDVKM (CDR2) are obtained from the germline V gene. The CDR3 starts with the cysteine, ends with the phenylalanine, and has 13 residues. Only CDR3 DNA remains: 39 bases, in frame from the first base.